This entry is about one T cell receptor beta chain. Trimming cost V 2 bases and J 5 bases, with 15 bases left between them. Germline V gives CDR1 MGHDK, CDR2 SYGVNS. The CDR3 totals 15 residues. Original processing methods: Estimates of nucleated cell counts were drawn from the amplification of reference gene primers. Using immunoSEQ multiplex PCR, the repertoire was profiled, and TCRdb retains in-frame clones only, with some absent. That table gives V, J and clone size, and the DNA gave D and trimming. The sample holds about 360,000 clones, about 90% seen once. This sample was taken from a study of blood T cell repertoires in COVID-19. In the study overall: Both acute and convalescent COVID-19 samples were obtained from the United States, Italy and Spain.

Clinical histories supplied by participants themselves formed the basis of cohort assignment. V is TRBV25-1 and J is TRBJ1-1; weak D call: TRBD1 (5 bases). The sequenced sample consisted of PBMCs or T cells enriched from blood (not recorded which). This sequence originates from a young man who had recovered from COVID-19. The CDR3 DNA sequence: TGTGCCAGCAGTGAAGACGGGACTGGAGTTACTGAAGCTTTCTTT. Protein: CASSEDGTGVTEAFF.